This T cell receptor beta chain derives from a study of high-grade serous ovarian cancer treatment subgroups. Only a few counts were recorded for this clone. Its antigen is as yet unknown. Study outcomes and limitations: Tumors within one patient showed repertoire similarity of about 0.095 to 0.85. The analyses considered CDR3 and ignored CDR1 and CDR2.

Tumor samples were obtained before definitive surgery or chemotherapy. The ends lost 4 bases at V and 4 bases at J; junction bases unmatched: 7. Germline assignment: CDR1 SGHNT and CDR2 YYREEE (reference sequence). This CDR3 is 14 amino acids long. Repertoires were generated with immunoSEQ multiplex PCR, while TCRdb's copy carries only in-frame clones and drops some. The sample holds 10,000 to 12,000 clones, roughly 87% seen once. The receptor was isolated from a human donor with high-grade serous ovarian cancer. V is TRBV5-4 and J is TRBJ1-2, with TRBD1 matching 7 bases. The sequencing sample was made of tumor tissue. The CDR3 coding sequence is TGTGCCAGCAGCGGGGACAGCCGGTCCTATGGCTACACCTTC. It encodes CASSGDSRSYGYTF.